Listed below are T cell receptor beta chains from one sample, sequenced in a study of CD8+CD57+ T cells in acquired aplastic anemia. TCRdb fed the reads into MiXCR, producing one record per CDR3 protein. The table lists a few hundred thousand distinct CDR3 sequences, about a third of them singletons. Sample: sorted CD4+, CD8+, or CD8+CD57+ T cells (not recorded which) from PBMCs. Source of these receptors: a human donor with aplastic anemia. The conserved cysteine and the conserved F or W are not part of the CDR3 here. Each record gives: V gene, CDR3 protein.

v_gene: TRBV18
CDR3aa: ASSPVGSSTDTQY

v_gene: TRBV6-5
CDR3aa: ASSYPPETQY

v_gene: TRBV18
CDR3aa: ASSPMTGDQPQH

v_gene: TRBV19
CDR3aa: ASSKGQGLSNEKLF

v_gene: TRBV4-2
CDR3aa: ASSQDRLAYEQY

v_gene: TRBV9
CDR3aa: ASSADNTGELF

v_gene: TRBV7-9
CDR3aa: ASSPGQNNYGYT

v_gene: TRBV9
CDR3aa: ASSVRPYTEAF

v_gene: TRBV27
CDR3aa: ASSPSTSGRLREQY

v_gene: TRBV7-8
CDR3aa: ASSPGGGAYNEQF

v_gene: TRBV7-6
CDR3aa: ASSAIQETQY

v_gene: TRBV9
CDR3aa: ASSQRDRGNYEQY

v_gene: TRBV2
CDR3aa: ASSGITDTQY

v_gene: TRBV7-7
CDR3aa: ASLSVLWWDRERSAPA

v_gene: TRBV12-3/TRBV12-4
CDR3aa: ASRITENEQF

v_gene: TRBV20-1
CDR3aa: SASPRTDYGYT

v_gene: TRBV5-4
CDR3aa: ASFKTGGDHSPLH

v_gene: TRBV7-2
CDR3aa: ASGLGSGQETQY

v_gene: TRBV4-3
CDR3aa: ASSQPTSGKQTQY

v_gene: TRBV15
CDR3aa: ATSSRALAGAQETQY

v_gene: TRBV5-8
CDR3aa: ASSGGAGVADYT

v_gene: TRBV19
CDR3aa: ASSPGDTDTQY